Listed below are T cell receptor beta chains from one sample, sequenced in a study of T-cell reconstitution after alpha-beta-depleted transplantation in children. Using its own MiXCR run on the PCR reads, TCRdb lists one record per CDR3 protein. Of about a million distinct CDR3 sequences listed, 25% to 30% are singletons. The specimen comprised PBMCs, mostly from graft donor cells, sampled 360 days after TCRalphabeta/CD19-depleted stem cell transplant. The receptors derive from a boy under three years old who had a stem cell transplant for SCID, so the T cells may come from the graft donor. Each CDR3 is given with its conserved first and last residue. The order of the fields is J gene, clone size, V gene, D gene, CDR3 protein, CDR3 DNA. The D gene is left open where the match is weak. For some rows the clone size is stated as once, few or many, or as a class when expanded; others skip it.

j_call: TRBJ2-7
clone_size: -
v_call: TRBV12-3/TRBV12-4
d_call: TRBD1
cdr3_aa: CASGDRTGGPYEQYF
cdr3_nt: TGTGCCAGCGGGGATCGGACAGGGGGACCCTACGAGCAGTACTTC

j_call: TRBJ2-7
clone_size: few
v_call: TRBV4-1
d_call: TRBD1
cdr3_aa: CASSQLMDRRAYEQYF
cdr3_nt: TGCGCCAGCAGCCAACTTATGGACAGGAGAGCGTACGAGCAGTACTTC

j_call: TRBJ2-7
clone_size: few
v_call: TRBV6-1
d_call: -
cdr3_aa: CASSDLLGGLFSYEQYF
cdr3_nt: TGTGCCAGCAGTGACTTACTGGGGGGCCTCTTCTCCTACGAGCAGTACTTC

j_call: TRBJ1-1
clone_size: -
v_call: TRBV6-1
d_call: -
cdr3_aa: CASGRGGNTEAFF
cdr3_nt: TGTGCCAGCGGGAGGGGGGGGAACACTGAAGCTTTCTTT

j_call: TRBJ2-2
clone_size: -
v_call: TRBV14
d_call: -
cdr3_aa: CASSPGTTIPGELFF
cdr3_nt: TGTGCCAGCAGCCCCGGGACCACTATTCCCGGGGAGCTGTTTTTT

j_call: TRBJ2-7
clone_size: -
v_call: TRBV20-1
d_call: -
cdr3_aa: CSARDRTLSPYEQYF
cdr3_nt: TGCAGTGCTAGAGACCGGACTCTATCGCCCTACGAGCAGTACTTC

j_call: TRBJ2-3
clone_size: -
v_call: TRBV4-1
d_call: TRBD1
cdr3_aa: CATSGQGGTDTQYF
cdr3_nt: TGCGCCACCTCGGGACAGGGGGGTACAGATACGCAGTATTTT

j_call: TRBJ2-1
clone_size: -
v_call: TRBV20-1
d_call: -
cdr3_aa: CSAGGSGEQFF
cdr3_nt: TGCAGTGCTGGCGGGTCAGGTGAGCAGTTCTTC

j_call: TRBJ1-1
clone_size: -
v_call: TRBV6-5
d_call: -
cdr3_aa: CASSYGLPPGYTEAFF
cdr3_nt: TGTGCCAGCAGTTACGGGCTCCCACCAGGGTACACTGAAGCTTTCTTT

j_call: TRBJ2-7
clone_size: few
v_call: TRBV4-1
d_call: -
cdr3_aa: CASSQGILSSYEQYF
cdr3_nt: TGCGCCAGCAGCCAAGGTATTCTCAGCTCCTACGAGCAGTACTTC

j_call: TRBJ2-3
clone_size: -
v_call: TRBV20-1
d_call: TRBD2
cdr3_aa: CSATAGATDTQYF
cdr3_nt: TGCAGTGCTACAGCGGGGGCCACAGATACGCAGTATTTT

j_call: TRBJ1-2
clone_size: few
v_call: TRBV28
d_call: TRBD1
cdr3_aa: CASSSHSTGQKNGYTF
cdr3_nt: TGTGCCAGCAGTTCCCACTCCACGGGACAGAAGAATGGCTACACCTTC

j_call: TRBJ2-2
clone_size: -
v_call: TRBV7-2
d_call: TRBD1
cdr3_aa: CASSTDRGLNTGELFF
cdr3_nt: TGTGCCAGCAGCACCGACAGGGGGTTGAACACCGGGGAGCTGTTTTTT